The next 18 T cell receptor beta chains were all read from a single sample in a study of patients and donors after allogeneic stem cell transplantation. MiXCR was run by TCRdb on the RT-PCR reads, yielding one entry per CDR3 protein. The table records about 960,000 distinct CDR3 sequences, under 20% of them present only once. Sequenced input: blood, either unsorted or a sorted T cell fraction (not recorded which). Every receptor here comes from a human donor who was either an allogeneic HSCT recipient or a stem cell or donor lymphocyte infusion donor (not recorded which). It is not recorded whose cells these are; they may come from a transplant donor.

The rearrangement uses TRBV7-9 and TRBJ2-7; D remains ambiguous. This CDR3 is built from 14 residues. CDR1 and CDR2 (germline): SEHNR, FQNEAQ (reference sequence). V was pared by 3 bases and J by 1 base, with 10 bases between. The CDR3: CASSFPAASYEQYF. CDR3 nucleotide sequence: TGTGCCAGCAGCTTTCCCGCTGCATCCTACGAGCAGTACTTC.

V and J are TRBV2 and TRBJ2-7; D is unclear. The V gene's germline CDR1 is SNHLY and CDR2 FYNNEI. V was trimmed by 3 bases and J by 4 bases, leaving 13 bases between them. This CDR3 contains 14 residues. CDR3 sequence: CASSDIGYGYEQYF. The DNA of the CDR3 is TGTGCCAGCAGTGATATCGGATATGGGTACGAGCAGTACTTC. The complete variable domain, with remaining parts taken from reference TRBV2 and TRBJ2-7, reads EPEVTQTPSHQVTQMGQEVILRCVPISNHLYFYWYRQILGQKVEFLVSFYNNEISEKSEIFDDQFSVERPDGSNFTLKIRSTKLEDSAMYFCASSDIGYGYEQYFGPGTRLTVT.

In this sample, this clonotype turned up a few times. The chain links TRBV7-8 to TRBJ2-7; no reliable D call. V gave up 0 bases and J gave up 1 base, with 16 bases separating them. The CDR3 contains 17 residues. Germline values: CDR1 SGHVS, CDR2 FQNEAQ. CDR3 DNA: TGTGCCAGCAGCTTAGCCTCTTTCGGACGCCGATCCTACGAGCAGTACTTC. The encoded protein is CASSLASFGRRSYEQYF. Combining the CDR3 with reference TRBV7-8 and TRBJ2-7 gives the whole variable domain GAGVSQSPRYKVAKRGQDVALRCDPISGHVSLFWYQQALGQGPEFLTYFQNEAQLDKSGLPSDRFFAERPEGSVSTLKIQRTQQEDSAVYLCASSLASFGRRSYEQYFGPGTRLTVT.

This clonotype was counted between two and nine times. V gene TRBV5-1 combines with J gene TRBJ1-1, with 9 nucleotides matching TRBD1. The germline V gene has CDR1 SGHRS and CDR2 YFSETQ. Trimming at V came to 2 bases and at J to 4 bases, leaving 9 bases not matched to a gene. This CDR3 is 16 amino acids long. The DNA of the CDR3 is TGCGCCAGCAGCTTCACAGGGGGCGGTGGGTTCACTGAAGCTTTCTTT. Amino acid sequence: CASSFTGGGGFTEAFF.

This clonotype has more than one count but fewer than ten. The chain recombines TRBV2 with TRBJ1-6; TRBD1 matches 10 bases. The germline V gene encodes CDR1 SNHLY and CDR2 FYNNEI. J gave up 10 bases and V 5 bases, and 8 bases lay outside the gene matches. The CDR3 length is 15 residues. The CDR3 loop reads CASSPGTGVNSPLHF. The CDR3 DNA sequence: TGTGCCAGCAGTCCCGGGACAGGGGTGAACTCACCCCTCCACTTT.

The J gene is TRBJ1-1, the V gene TRBV30, with no clear D. Trimming took 3 bases from V and 0 from J, leaving 8 bases between them. The CDR3 consists of 13 residues. CDR1 is GTSNPN, CDR2 SVGIG, per germline (reference sequence). The CDR3 reads CAWSVIMNTEAFF. DNA of the CDR3: TGTGCCTGGAGCGTTATTATGAACACTGAAGCTTTCTTT.

This chain uses TRBV20-1 with TRBJ1-4; 8 bases agree with TRBD1. The germline gives CDR1 DFQATT, CDR2 SNEGSKA (reference sequence). The junction had 10 bases not matched to a gene; V was cut back by 6 bases and J by 7 bases. CDR3 length equals 14 residues. This chain's CDR3 is CSAAGGAGIEKLFF. CDR3 sequence (DNA): TGCAGTGCCGCAGGGGGCGCTGGTATTGAAAAACTGTTTTTT.

This clonotype was seen once. This chain links TRBV18 with TRBJ1-1, with TRBD1 as a possible D gene (5 bases). The CDR3 spans 16 residues. CDR1 KGHSH and CDR2 LQKENI come from the germline V gene. V shed 3 bases and J shed 0 bases, with 14 bases lying between them. This chain's CDR3 is CASSPRKGTMNTEAFF. The CDR3 DNA sequence: TGTGCCAGCTCACCGCGGAAAGGGACTATGAACACTGAAGCTTTCTTT.

Only a few counts were recorded for this clonotype. This chain connects TRBV12-3 or TRBV12-4 to TRBJ2-1; D may be TRBD1 (5 bases). The V end lost 2 bases, the J end lost 2 bases, and 10 bases lay between the germline ends. The CDR3 has 15 amino acids. The CDR3 nucleotides read TGTGCCAGCAGTTTAATGCAGGGAACCTACAATGAGCAGTTCTTC. Amino acids: CASSLMQGTYNEQFF.

V usage is TRBV2 and J usage is TRBJ2-5; 15 nucleotides match TRBD2. The CDR3 covers 15 residues. With V trimmed by 6 bases and J by 4 bases, 3 bases remained unmatched. Per germline, CDR1 SNHLY and CDR2 FYNNEI. CDR3 coding DNA: TGTGCCAGCAGGCCGGGACTAGCGGGAGGAGAGACCCAGTACTTC. Its protein is CASRPGLAGGETQYF.

Many counts were recorded for this clonotype. The V and J genes are TRBV9 and TRBJ2-1, with TRBD2 as a possible D gene (6 bases). V was clipped by 0 bases and J by 5 bases, with 9 bases between them. The germline V gene encodes CDR1 SGDLS and CDR2 YYNGEE. This CDR3 spans 14 amino acids. CDR3 coding DNA: TGTGCCAGCAGCGTAGGGGACTTAAACAATGAGCAGTTCTTC. Translated: CASSVGDLNNEQFF.

This sequence joins TRBV20-1 and TRBJ2-3; perhaps TRBD2 as D (6 bases). Trimming left V 0 bases short and J 2 bases short, with 15 bases between. This CDR3 is built from 16 residues. In germline, CDR1 is DFQATT, CDR2 SNEGSKA (reference sequence). Written as DNA, the CDR3 is TGCAGTGCTAGAGATCCTCGGAGGGGCACCACAGATACGCAGTATTTT. This codes for CSARDPRRGTTDTQYF.

The chain combines TRBV6-2 or TRBV6-3 with TRBJ2-3, with D possibly being TRBD2 (6 bases). The CDR3 is made up of 15 amino acids. Germline V gene lookup returns CDR1 MNHEY and CDR2 SVGEGT. Trimming cost V 7 bases and J 3 bases, with 17 bases left between them. CDR3 DNA sequence: TGTGCCAGCACCCTCGCGGGGAGGAAAACAGATACGCAGTATTTT. Its translation is CASTLAGRKTDTQYF.

The chain recombines TRBV30 with TRBJ1-2, with D uncertain. In germline, CDR1 is GTSNPN, CDR2 SVGIG (reference sequence). This CDR3 has 11 residues. Between the trimmed V and J ends, which lost 0 bases and 13 bases, there was a span of 12 bases. In DNA, the CDR3 is TGTGCCTGGAGTGTACCCACGAGAGTCACCTTC. Translating it yields CAWSVPTRVTF.

In this sample, this clonotype turned up many times. The gene calls are TRBV5-5 and TRBJ2-6; D not certain. From germline, CDR1 is SGHKS and CDR2 YYEKEE (reference sequence). Trimming cost V 5 bases and J 0 bases, with 9 bases left between them. This CDR3 comprises 15 residues. CDR3 bases: TGTGCCAGCAGTCCGTGGGACTCTGGGGCCAACGTCCTGACTTTC. It translates to CASSPWDSGANVLTF.

This chain connects TRBV7-6 to TRBJ2-3, with a weak D call TRBD1 (6 bases). Germline V CDR1 and CDR2: SGHVS, FNYEAQ. V shed 5 bases and J shed 4 bases, with 25 bases lying between them. The CDR3 spans 18 residues. CDR3 residues: CASSPHKRGLPGPDTQYF. The CDR3 DNA is TGTGCCAGCAGCCCTCATAAAAGGGGGTTGCCGGGCCCAGATACGCAGTATTTT.

The chain is built from TRBV4-2 and TRBJ2-2; possible D gene TRBD2, 5 bases. V was pared by 6 bases and J by 0 bases, with 14 bases between. CDR1 and CDR2 (germline): LGHNA, YNFKEQ. CDR3 size: 16 residues. For the CDR3, the DNA is TGTGCCAGCAGAGGAGTAGGCGGGCCGAACACCGGGGAGCTGTTTTTT. It specifies CASRGVGGPNTGELFF.

The rearrangement uses TRBV10-3 and TRBJ2-2; maybe TRBD1 (5 bases). CDR1 is ENHRY and CDR2 is SYGVKD in the germline V gene. This CDR3 spans 18 amino acids. Trimming took 10 bases from V and 0 from J, leaving 24 bases between them. This CDR3 reads CATIRNLGAFANTGELFF. The CDR3 nucleotides are TGTGCCACCATTAGAAACCTTGGGGCTTTCGCGAACACCGGGGAGCTGTTTTTT.